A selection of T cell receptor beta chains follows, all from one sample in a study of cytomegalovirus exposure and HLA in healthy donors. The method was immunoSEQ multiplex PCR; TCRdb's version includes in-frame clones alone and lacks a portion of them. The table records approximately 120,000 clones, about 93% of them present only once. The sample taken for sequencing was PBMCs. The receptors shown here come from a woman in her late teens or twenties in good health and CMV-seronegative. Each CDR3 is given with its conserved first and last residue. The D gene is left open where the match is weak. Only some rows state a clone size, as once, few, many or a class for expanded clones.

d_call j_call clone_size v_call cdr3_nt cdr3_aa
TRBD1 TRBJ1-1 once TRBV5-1 TGCGCCAGCAGCTTAACAGGGGGCAGAGAGAACACTGAAGCTTTCTTT CASSLTGGRENTEAFF
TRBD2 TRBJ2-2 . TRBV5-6 TGTGCCAGCAGCTCGGTCGTCTGGCGGGAGGGCCCCGGGGAGCTGTTTTTT CASSSVVWREGPGELFF
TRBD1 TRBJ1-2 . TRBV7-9 TGTGCCAGCAGCTCAGGGACAGGGTTTAATGGCTACACCTTC CASSSGTGFNGYTF
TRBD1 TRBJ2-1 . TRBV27 TGTGCCAGCAGTCCTCCCGGGACAGGGGGCAGGACGAGTGAGCAGTTCTTC CASSPPGTGGRTSEQFF
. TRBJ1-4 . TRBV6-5 TGTGCCAGCAGACCCAGGCCTTCAACTAATGAAAAACTGTTTTTT CASRPRPSTNEKLFF
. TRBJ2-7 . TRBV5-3 TGTGCTGGAGGTGGGGGGTCCTGGGAGCAGTACTTC CAGGGGSWEQYF
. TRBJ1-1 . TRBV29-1 TGCAGCGGAAGTTTTGCAGTGGCTTTCACTGAAGCTTTCTTT CSGSFAVAFTEAFF
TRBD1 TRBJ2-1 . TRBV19 TGTGCCAGTAGTATTAGGCGGGACAGGGTCAATGAGCAGTTCTTC CASSIRRDRVNEQFF
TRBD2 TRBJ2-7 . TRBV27 TGTGCCAGCAGTCTAGCGGGAGAAGGGTACGAGCAGTACTTC CASSLAGEGYEQYF
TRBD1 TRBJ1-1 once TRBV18 TGTGCCAGCTCACCTTTCCCGACAGGGAAACCCCAAGCTTTCTTT CASSPFPTGKPQAFF
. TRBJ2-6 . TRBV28 TGTGCCAGCAGTTTACCCGGTGGGGGGACTGGGGCCAACGTCCTGACTTTC CASSLPGGGTGANVLTF
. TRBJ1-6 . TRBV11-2 TGTGCCAGCAGCTCGATTGGGGCTAATTCACCCCTCCACTTT CASSSIGANSPLHF
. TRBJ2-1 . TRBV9 TGTGCCAGCAGCGTTTTTATGGCGGATGAGCAGTTCTTC CASSVFMADEQFF
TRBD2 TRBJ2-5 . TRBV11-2 TGTGCCATACCAGGAAAGAGAGCGGGGGGAGTCCAAGAGACCCAGTACTTC CAIPGKRAGGVQETQYF
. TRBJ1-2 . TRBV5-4 TGTGCCAGCAGCTTACGGATAACAGGGCTTGATGGCTACACCTTC CASSLRITGLDGYTF
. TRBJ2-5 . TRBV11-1 TGTGCCAGCAGCCAACCTAATCCACAAGAGACCCAGTACTTC CASSQPNPQETQYF
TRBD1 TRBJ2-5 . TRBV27 TGTGCCAGCAGTTCCCAGCAGACAGGGGCCGAGACCCAGTACTTC CASSSQQTGAETQYF
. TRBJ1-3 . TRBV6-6 TGTGCCAGCAGTTACTCCCGGGGGGGGTCTGGAAACACCATATATTTT CASSYSRGGSGNTIYF
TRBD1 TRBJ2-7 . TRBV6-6 TGTGCCAGCAGTTCCCCGGACAGGGCCGAGTACGAGCAGTACTTC CASSSPDRAEYEQYF
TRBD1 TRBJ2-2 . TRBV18 TGTGCCAGCTCACCGGGGACAGGGGCCGGGGAGCTGTTTTTT CASSPGTGAGELFF
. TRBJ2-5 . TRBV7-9 TGTGCCAGCAGCTTATTTGGGACATTTAACCGGACCCAGTACTTC CASSLFGTFNRTQYF
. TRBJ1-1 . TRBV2 TGTGCCAGCATCCAGGGGATGGCTGAAGCTTTCTTT CASIQGMAEAFF
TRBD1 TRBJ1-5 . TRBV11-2 TGTGCCAGCAGCACCAACCGCCCCGACAGGGACAATCAGCCCCAGCATTTT CASSTNRPDRDNQPQHF
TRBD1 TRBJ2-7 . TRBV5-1 TGCGCCAGCACCCCCGGGACAGAGAACTACGAGCAGTACTTC CASTPGTENYEQYF
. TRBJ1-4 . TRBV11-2 TGTGCCAGCAGCTCCACTCGTGAAAAACTGTTTTTT CASSSTREKLFF
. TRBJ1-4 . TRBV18 TGTGCCAGCTCACCACGGACAGCAACTAATGAAAAACTGTTTTTT CASSPRTATNEKLFF
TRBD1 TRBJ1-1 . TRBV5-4 TGTGCCAGCAGGAAGACAGGGGCCACTGAAGCTTTCTTT CASRKTGATEAFF
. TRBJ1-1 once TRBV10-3 TGTGCCACACGACCTCGGGGGAACACTGAAGCTTTCTTT CATRPRGNTEAFF
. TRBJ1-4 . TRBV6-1 TGTGCCAGCAGCGTGAACCAGGGTACCGAAAAACTGTTTTTT CASSVNQGTEKLFF
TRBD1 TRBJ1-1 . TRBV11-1 TGTGCCAGCAGCTTATTGAGGGGGCGGGCTGAAGCTTTCTTT CASSLLRGRAEAFF